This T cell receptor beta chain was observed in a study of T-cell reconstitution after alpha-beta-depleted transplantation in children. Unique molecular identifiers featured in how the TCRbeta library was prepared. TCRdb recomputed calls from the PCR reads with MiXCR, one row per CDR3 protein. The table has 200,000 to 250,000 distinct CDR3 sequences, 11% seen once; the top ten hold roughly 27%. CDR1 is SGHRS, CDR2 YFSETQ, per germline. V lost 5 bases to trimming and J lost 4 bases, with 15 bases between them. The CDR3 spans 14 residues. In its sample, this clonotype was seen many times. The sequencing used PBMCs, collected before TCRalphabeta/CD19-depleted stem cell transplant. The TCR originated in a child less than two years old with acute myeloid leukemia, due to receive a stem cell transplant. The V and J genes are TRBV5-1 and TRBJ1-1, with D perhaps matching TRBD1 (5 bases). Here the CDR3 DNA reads TGCGCCAGCAGGGCTCGGGTCGGGGGCACTGAAGCTTTCTTT. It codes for CASRARVGGTEAFF.